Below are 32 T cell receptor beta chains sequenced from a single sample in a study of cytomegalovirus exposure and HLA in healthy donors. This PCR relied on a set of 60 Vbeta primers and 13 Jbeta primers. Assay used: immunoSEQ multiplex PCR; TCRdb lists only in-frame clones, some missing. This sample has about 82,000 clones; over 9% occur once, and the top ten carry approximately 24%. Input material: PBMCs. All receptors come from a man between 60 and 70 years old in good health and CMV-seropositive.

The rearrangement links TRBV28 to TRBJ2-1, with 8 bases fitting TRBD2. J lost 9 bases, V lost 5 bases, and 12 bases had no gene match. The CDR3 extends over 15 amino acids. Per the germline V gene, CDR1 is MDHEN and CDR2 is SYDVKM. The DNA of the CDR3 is TGTGCCAGCAGTGAAGGGACTAGGGGGGTCGGTGAGCAGTTCTTC. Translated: CASSEGTRGVGEQFF.

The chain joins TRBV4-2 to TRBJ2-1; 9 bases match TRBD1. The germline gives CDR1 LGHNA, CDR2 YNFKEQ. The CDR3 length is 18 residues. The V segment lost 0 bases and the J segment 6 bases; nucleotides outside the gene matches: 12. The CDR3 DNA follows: TGTGCCAGCAGCCAAGAAATCTGGCGGGGACAGGGAGTCAATGAGCAGTTCTTC. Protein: CASSQEIWRGQGVNEQFF.

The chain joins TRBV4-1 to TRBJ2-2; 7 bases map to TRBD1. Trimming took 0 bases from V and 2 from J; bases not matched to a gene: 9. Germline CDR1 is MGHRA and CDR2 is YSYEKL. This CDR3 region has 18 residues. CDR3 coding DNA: TGCGCCAGCAGCCAAGATAGAGACAGGGTGGTAAACACCGGGGAGCTGTTTTTT. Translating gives CASSQDRDRVVNTGELFF.

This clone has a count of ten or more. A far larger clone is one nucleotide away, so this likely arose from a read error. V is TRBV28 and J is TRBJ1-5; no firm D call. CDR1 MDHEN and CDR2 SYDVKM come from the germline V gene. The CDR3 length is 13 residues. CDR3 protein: CASGSYSNQPQNF. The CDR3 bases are TGTGCCAGCGGGAGTTATAGCAATCAGCCCCAGAATTTT. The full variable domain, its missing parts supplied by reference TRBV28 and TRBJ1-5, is DVKVTQSSRYLVKRTGEKVFLECVQDMDHENMFWYRQDPGLGLRLIYFSYDVKMKEKGDIPEGYSVSREKKERFSLILESASTNQTSMYLCASGSYSNQPQNFGDGTRLSIL.

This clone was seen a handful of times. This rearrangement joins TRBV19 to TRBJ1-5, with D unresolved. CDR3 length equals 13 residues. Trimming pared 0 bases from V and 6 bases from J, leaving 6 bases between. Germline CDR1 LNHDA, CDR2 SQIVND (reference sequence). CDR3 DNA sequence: TGTGCCAGTAGTATAGAGGGCCTTCAGCCCCAGCATTTT. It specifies CASSIEGLQPQHF.

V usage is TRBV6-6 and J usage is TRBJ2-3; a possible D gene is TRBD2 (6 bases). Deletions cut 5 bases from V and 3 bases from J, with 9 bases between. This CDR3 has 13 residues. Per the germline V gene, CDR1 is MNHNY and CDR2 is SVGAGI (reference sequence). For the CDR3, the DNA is TGTGCCAGCAGTGTTGGGGGGACAGATACGCAGTATTTT. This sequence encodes CASSVGGTDTQYF.

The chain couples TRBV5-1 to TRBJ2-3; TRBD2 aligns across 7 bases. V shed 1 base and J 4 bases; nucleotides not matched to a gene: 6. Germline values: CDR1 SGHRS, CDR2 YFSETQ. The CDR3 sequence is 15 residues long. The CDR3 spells CASSLRSGGPDTQYF. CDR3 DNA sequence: TGCGCCAGCAGCTTGAGGTCGGGAGGCCCAGATACGCAGTATTTT.

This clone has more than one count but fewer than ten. The CDR3 is CASSSRPGETQYF. CDR3 nucleotide sequence: TGTGCCAGCAGCTCACGACCGGGGGAGACCCAGTACTTC. This chain joins TRBV27 and TRBJ2-5, with D perhaps TRBD2 (5 bases). The CDR3 runs to 13 residues. The V and J ends lost 6 bases and 5 bases respectively, with 13 bases between them. Germline V gene lookup returns CDR1 MNHEY and CDR2 SMNVEV (reference sequence).

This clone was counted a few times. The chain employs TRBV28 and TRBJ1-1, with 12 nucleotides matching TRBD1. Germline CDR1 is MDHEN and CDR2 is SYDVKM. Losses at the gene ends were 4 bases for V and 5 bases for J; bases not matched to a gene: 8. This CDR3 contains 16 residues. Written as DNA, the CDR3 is TGTGCCAGCAGTTGGGGACAGGGGGCACTGCGGACTGAAGCTTTCTTT. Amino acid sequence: CASSWGQGALRTEAFF.

CDR3 amino acids: CAASSGRVTGELFF. DNA of the CDR3: TGTGCGGCCTCATCCGGGCGGGTCACCGGGGAGCTGTTTTTT. The chain employs TRBV19 and TRBJ2-2; tentative D call: TRBD2 (5 bases). Germline V gene lookup returns CDR1 LNHDA and CDR2 SQIVND (reference sequence). This CDR3 spans 14 amino acids.

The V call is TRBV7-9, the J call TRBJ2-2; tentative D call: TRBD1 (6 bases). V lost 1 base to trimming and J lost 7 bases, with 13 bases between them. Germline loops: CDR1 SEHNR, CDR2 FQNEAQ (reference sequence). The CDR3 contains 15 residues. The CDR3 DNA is TGTGCCAGCAGCTTAGTCGTGGGGGCTATCGGGGAGCTGTTTTTT. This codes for CASSLVVGAIGELFF.

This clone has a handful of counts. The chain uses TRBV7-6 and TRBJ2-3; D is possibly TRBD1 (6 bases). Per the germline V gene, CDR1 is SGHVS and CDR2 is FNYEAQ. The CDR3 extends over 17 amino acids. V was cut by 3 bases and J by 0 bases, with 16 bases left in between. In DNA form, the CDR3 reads TGTGCCAGCAGCTTTCCCTCGGACGGGACAAGCACAGATACGCAGTATTTT. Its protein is CASSFPSDGTSTDTQYF.

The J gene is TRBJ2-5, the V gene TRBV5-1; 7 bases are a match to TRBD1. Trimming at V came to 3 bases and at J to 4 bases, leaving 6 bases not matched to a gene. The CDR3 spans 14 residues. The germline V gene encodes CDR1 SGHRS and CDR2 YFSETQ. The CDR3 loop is CASSWDSPPETQYF. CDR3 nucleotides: TGCGCCAGCAGCTGGGACAGCCCTCCAGAGACCCAGTACTTC.

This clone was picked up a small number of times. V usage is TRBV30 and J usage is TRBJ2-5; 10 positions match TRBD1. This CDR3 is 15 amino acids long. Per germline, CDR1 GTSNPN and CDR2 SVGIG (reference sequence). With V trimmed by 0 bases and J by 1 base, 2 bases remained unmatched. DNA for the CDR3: TGTGCCTGGAGTGTCGGGACAGGGGTCCAAGAGACCCAGTACTTC. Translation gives CAWSVGTGVQETQYF. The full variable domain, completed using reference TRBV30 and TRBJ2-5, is SQTIHQWPATLVQPVGSPLSLECTVEGTSNPNLYWYRQAAGRGLQLLFYSVGIGQISSEVPQNLSASRPQDRQFILSSKKLLLSDSGFYLCAWSVGTGVQETQYFGPGTRLLVL.

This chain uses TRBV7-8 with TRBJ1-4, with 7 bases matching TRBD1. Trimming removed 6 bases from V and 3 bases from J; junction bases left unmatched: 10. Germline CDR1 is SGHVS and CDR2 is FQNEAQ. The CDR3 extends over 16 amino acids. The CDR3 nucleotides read TGTGCCAGCAGTTACGTAAGGGGGCAGTCTAATGAAAAACTGTTTTTT. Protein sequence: CASSYVRGQSNEKLFF. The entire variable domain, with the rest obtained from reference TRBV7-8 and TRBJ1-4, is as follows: GAGVSQSPRYKVAKRGQDVALRCDPISGHVSLFWYQQALGQGPEFLTYFQNEAQLDKSGLPSDRFFAERPEGSVSTLKIQRTQQEDSAVYLCASSYVRGQSNEKLFFGSGTQLSVL.

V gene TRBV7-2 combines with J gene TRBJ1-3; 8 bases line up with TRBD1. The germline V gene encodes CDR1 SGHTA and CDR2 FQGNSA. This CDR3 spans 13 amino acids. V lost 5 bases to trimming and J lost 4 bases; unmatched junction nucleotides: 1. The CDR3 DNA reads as TGTGCCAGCAGCGGGGACAGGGGAAACACCATATATTTT. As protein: CASSGDRGNTIYF. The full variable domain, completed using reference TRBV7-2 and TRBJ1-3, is GAGVSQSPSNKVTEKGKDVELRCDPISGHTALYWYRQSLGQGLEFLIYFQGNSAPDKSGLPSDRFSAERTGGSVSTLTIQRTQQEDSAVYLCASSGDRGNTIYFGEGSWLTVV.

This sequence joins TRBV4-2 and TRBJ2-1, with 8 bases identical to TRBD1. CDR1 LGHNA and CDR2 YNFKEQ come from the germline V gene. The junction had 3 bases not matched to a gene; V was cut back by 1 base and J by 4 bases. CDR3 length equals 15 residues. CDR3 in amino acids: CASSQAQGAYNEQFF. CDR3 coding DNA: TGTGCCAGCAGCCAAGCCCAGGGGGCGTACAATGAGCAGTTCTTC.

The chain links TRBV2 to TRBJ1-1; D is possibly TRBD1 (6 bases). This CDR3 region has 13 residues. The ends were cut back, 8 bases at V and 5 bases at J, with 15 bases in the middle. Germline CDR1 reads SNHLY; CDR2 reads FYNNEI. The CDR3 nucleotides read TGTGCCAGCGGATCAGAGGGGGGGACTGAAGCTTTCTTT. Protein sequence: CASGSEGGTEAFF.

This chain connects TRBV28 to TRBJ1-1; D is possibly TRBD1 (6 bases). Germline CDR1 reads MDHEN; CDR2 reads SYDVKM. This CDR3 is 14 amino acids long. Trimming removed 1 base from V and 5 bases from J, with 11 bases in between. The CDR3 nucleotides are TGTGCCAGCAGTTTATTAGAGGACAGAACTGAAGCTTTCTTT. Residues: CASSLLEDRTEAFF.

Here the CDR3 reads CASTSPGELFF. The CDR3 DNA reads as TGTGCCAGCACTAGCCCCGGGGAGCTGTTTTTT. The chain has TRBV28 and TRBJ2-2; D is perhaps TRBD2 (5 bases). Germline CDR1 is MDHEN and CDR2 is SYDVKM. This CDR3 spans 11 amino acids. Trimming cost V 7 bases and J 6 bases, with 6 bases left between them.

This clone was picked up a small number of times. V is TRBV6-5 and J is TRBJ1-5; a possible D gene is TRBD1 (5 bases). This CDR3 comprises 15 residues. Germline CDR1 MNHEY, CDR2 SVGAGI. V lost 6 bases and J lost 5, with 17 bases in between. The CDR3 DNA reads TGTGCCAGCAGCTCTTGGGGGGGAGGACATCAGCCCCAGCATTTT. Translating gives CASSSWGGGHQPQHF.

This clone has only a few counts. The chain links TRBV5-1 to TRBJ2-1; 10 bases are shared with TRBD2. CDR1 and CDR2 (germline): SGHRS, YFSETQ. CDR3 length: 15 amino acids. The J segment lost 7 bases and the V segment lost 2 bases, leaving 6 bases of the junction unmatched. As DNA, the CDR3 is TGCGCCAGCAGCTTCTCTAGCGGGAGTTATAATGAGCAGTTCTTC. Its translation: CASSFSSGSYNEQFF. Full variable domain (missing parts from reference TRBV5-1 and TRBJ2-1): KAGVTQTPRYLIKTRGQQVTLSCSPISGHRSVSWYQQTPGQGLQFLFEYFSETQRNKGNFPGRFSGRQFSNSRSEMNVSTLELGDSALYLCASSFSSGSYNEQFFGPGTRLTVL.

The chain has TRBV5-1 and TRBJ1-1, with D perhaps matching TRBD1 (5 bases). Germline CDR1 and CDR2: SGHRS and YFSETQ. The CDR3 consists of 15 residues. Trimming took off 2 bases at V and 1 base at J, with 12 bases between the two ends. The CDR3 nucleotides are TGCGCCAGCAGCTTAGACAGTGTTGCGAACACTGAAGCTTTCTTT. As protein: CASSLDSVANTEAFF.

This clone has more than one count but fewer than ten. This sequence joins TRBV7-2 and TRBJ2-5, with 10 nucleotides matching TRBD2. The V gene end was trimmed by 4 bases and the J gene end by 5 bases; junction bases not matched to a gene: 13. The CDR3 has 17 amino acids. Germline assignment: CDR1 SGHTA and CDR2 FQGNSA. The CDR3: CASSYRTSGALLETQYF. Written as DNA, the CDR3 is TGTGCCAGCAGCTACCGGACTAGCGGAGCCCTCCTCGAGACCCAGTACTTC.

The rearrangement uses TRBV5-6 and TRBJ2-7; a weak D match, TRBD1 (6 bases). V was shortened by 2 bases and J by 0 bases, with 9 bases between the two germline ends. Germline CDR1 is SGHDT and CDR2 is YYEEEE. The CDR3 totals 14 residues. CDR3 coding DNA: TGTGCCAGCAGCTTAGGGACACCCTCCTACGAGCAGTACTTC. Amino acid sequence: CASSLGTPSYEQYF.

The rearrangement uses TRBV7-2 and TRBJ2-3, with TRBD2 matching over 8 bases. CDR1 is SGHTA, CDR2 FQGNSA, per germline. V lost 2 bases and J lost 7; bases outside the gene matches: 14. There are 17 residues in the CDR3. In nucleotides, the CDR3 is TGTGCCAGCAGCTTACGAAGCGGGGGCCCCGCGGGTAATACGCAGTATTTT. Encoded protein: CASSLRSGGPAGNTQYF.

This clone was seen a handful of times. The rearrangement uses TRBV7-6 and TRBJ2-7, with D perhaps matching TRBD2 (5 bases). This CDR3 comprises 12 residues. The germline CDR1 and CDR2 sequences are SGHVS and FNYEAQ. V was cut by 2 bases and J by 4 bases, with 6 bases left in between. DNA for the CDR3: TGTGCCAGCAGCTTACGGGGTTACGAGCAGTACTTC. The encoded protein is CASSLRGYEQYF.

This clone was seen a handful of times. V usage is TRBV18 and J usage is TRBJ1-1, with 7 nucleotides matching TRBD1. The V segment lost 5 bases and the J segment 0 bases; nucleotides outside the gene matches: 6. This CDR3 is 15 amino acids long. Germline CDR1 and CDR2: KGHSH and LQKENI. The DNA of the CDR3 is TGTGCCAGCTCAGCGAAGGGACAGATGAACACTGAAGCTTTCTTT. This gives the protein CASSAKGQMNTEAFF.

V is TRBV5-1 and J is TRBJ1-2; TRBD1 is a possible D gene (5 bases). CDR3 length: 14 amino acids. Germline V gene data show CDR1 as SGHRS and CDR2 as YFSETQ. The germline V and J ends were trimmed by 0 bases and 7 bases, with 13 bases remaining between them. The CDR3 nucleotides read TGCGCCAGCAGCTTGGTCGCAGGGTCAAGTGGCTACACCTTC. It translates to CASSLVAGSSGYTF.

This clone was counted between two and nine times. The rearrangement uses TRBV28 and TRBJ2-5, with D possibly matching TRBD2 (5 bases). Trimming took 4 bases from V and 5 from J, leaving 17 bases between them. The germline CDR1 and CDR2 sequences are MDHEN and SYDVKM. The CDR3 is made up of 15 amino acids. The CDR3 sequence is CASSSPGSEDETQYF. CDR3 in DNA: TGTGCCAGCAGTTCCCCCGGTAGCGAAGATGAGACCCAGTACTTC. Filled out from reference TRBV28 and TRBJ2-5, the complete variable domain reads DVKVTQSSRYLVKRTGEKVFLECVQDMDHENMFWYRQDPGLGLRLIYFSYDVKMKEKGDIPEGYSVSREKKERFSLILESASTNQTSMYLCASSSPGSEDETQYFGPGTRLLVL.

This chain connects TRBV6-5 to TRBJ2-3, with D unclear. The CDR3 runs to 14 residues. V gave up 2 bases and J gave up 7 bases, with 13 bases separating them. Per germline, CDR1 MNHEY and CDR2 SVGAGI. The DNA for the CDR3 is TGTGCCAGCAGTTACAGGTTCAGGTCTAATACGCAGTATTTT. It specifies CASSYRFRSNTQYF.

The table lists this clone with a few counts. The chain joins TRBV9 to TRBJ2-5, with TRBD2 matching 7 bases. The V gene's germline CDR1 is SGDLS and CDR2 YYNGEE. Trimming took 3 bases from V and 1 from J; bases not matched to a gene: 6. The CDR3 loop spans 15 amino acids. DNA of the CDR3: TGTGCCAGCAGCGGTAGCGGCGGGGGCCAAGAGACCCAGTACTTC. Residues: CASSGSGGGQETQYF.